These 30 T cell receptor beta chains were sequenced from one sample in a study of T cells in Graves' hyperthyroidism and ophthalmopathy. RNA transcripts provided the source from which TCR beta CDR3 regions were amplified. First-round RT-PCR with HTBI primers amplified the TCR CDR3 region. One entry per CDR3 protein, called by TCRdb with MiXCR from the multiplex PCR reads. This sample carries more than 550,000 distinct CDR3 sequences, 45% of them seen once, and the ten largest clones take under 8.5%. Sequenced: peripheral blood or thyroid tissue (not recorded which). Receptor source: an adult man with Graves' disease, either hyperthyroidism or ophthalmopathy (not recorded which).

This clonotype was seen just once. The V and J genes are TRBV15 and TRBJ1-3; no definite D call. With 4 bases removed from V and 7 bases from J, the gap between germline ends came to 8 bases. The germline V gene encodes CDR1 LNHNV and CDR2 YYDKDF (reference sequence). CDR3 size: 12 residues. DNA for the CDR3: TGTGCCACCAGCATAGACATGAACACCATATATTTT. Amino acid sequence: CATSIDMNTIYF.

This CDR3 is CSVETGRAGNTIYF. Written as DNA, the CDR3 is TGCAGCGTTGAGACAGGGAGAGCTGGAAACACCATATATTTT. The chain couples TRBV29-1 to TRBJ1-3; 7 positions match TRBD1. In germline, CDR1 is SQVTM, CDR2 ANQGSEA. V lost 3 bases to trimming and J lost 2 bases; unmatched junction nucleotides: 4. There are 14 residues in the CDR3.

This clonotype has a count of ten or more. The rearrangement uses TRBV20-1 and TRBJ1-5; 8 positions match TRBD1. Germline V gene lookup returns CDR1 DFQATT and CDR2 SNEGSKA (reference sequence). The V and J ends lost 5 bases and 2 bases, in that order; junction bases with no gene match: 8. This CDR3 has 15 residues. In DNA form, the CDR3 reads TGCAGTGCTCGGCAGGGGGCGGTCGGCAATCAGCCCCAGCATTTT. Translating gives CSARQGAVGNQPQHF.

V usage is TRBV29-1 and J usage is TRBJ1-1; D is ambiguous. Trimming took off 8 bases at V and 1 base at J, with 11 bases between the two ends. Germline CDR1 and CDR2: SQVTM and ANQGSEA. The CDR3 is made up of 12 amino acids. CDR3 nucleotide sequence: TGCAGCAGTTTAACTGGGAACACTGAAGCTTTCTTT. Protein: CSSLTGNTEAFF.

Worth noting for this clonotype: Given a much more abundant clone one base away, this may be a read error. The rearrangement links TRBV11-2 to TRBJ1-1, with no clear D. The CDR3 totals 13 residues. Germline lookup yields CDR1 SGHAT and CDR2 FQNNGV. CDR3 DNA: TGTGCCGGCAGCCTTCACACGAACACTGAAGCTTTCTTT. Its protein is CAGSLHTNTEAFF.

This clonotype turned up a few times. The genes are TRBV20-1 and TRBJ2-7; 8 bases map to TRBD2. In germline, CDR1 is DFQATT, CDR2 SNEGSKA (reference sequence). V lost 1 base and J lost 6; bases outside the gene matches: 5. CDR3 length: 13 residues. The CDR3 region has the DNA TGCAGTGCTAGAGCCGGGACTAGGAGCGAGCAGTACTTC. It yields the protein CSARAGTRSEQYF.

The chain employs TRBV25-1 and TRBJ1-2; D uncertain. CDR3 size: 10 residues. Germline-derived CDR1 and CDR2 are MGHDK and SYGVNS. Trimming left V 8 bases short and J 4 bases short, with 5 bases between. The CDR3, as DNA: TGTGCCAGCGGCTTCTATGGCTACACCTTC. The encoded protein is CASGFYGYTF.

The V gene is TRBV29-1, the J gene TRBJ2-5, with no clear D. With 8 bases removed from V and 2 bases from J, the gap between germline ends came to 21 bases. CDR1 is SQVTM, CDR2 ANQGSEA, per germline. The CDR3 contains 15 residues. The chain's CDR3 is CSICFERYTQETQYF. The CDR3 DNA reads as TGCAGCATATGTTTTGAGAGGTACACGCAAGAGACCCAGTACTTC.

This clonotype has a count of ten or more. The chain employs TRBV12-3 or TRBV12-4 and TRBJ1-1; D ambiguous. The CDR3 runs 13 residues. V lost 8 bases and J lost 0, with 10 bases in between. The CDR3 DNA follows: TGTGCCAGCGGTGGCACTCTGAACACTGAAGCTTTCTTT. Residues: CASGGTLNTEAFF.

This clonotype has a handful of counts. The chain employs TRBV5-1 and TRBJ2-7; perhaps TRBD2 as D (5 bases). Trimming pared 2 bases from V and 5 bases from J, leaving 14 bases between. Germline V gives CDR1 SGHRS, CDR2 YFSETQ. The CDR3 covers 14 residues. CDR3 coding DNA: TGCGCCAGCAGCTTCGAGGGATACCCTGACGAGCAGTACTTC. This encodes CASSFEGYPDEQYF.

This sequence joins TRBV11-2 and TRBJ1-1; D not resolved. Germline V lookup: CDR1 SGHAT, CDR2 FQNNGV. Trimming pared 2 bases from V and 5 bases from J, leaving 15 bases between. The CDR3 covers 15 residues. The CDR3 nucleotides are TGTGCCAGCAGCTTAATGGGCCGCCGGGAGACTGAAGCTTTCTTT. It yields the protein CASSLMGRRETEAFF.

This clonotype occurred many times. The chain couples TRBV7-8 to TRBJ1-1, with 9 nucleotides matching TRBD1. CDR3 length: 15 amino acids. The V segment lost 1 base and the J segment 5 bases; nucleotides outside the gene matches: 5. Germline V gene data show CDR1 as SGHVS and CDR2 as FQNEAQ. In DNA form, the CDR3 reads TGTGCCAGCAGCTTAGGGACAGGGGCAGAGACTGAAGCTTTCTTT. It encodes CASSLGTGAETEAFF.

The chain uses TRBV7-2 and TRBJ2-2; 11 nucleotides align to TRBD2. The ends lost 5 bases at V and 7 bases at J; junction bases unmatched: 6. Germline lookup yields CDR1 SGHTA and CDR2 FQGNSA. The CDR3 runs to 15 residues. The CDR3 protein is CASSHGTSGGGELFF. The CDR3 DNA is TGTGCCAGCAGCCATGGGACTAGCGGAGGCGGGGAGCTGTTTTTT.

This chain joins TRBV6-5 and TRBJ1-5; the D gene is possibly TRBD1 (5 bases). V lost 5 bases and J lost 2, with 13 bases in between. This CDR3 is 15 amino acids long. CDR1 and CDR2 from the germline V gene are MNHEY and SVGAGI. In DNA, the CDR3 is TGTGCCAGCAGTACCAGGGTACTTGGCAATCAGCCCCAGCATTTT. Translated: CASSTRVLGNQPQHF.

The gene calls are TRBV4-1 and TRBJ2-5; 9 bases align to TRBD1. This CDR3 is 15 amino acids long. Germline V gene data show CDR1 as MGHRA and CDR2 as YSYEKL. The V gene end was trimmed by 5 bases and the J gene end by 4 bases; junction bases not matched to a gene: 8. CDR3 nucleotides: TGCGCCAGCAGCACCGGACAGGGGACGGGAGAGACCCAGTACTTC. Amino acid sequence: CASSTGQGTGETQYF.

A word on this clonotype: A clone one base away is much larger, so this may be a read error. The chain employs TRBV2 and TRBJ1-5; perhaps TRBD1 as D (5 bases). Germline lookup yields CDR1 SNHLY and CDR2 FYNNEI. Trimming removed 5 bases from V and 6 bases from J, with 17 bases in between. The CDR3 spans 15 residues. The CDR3 loop is CASSSRQGVRQPQHF. The CDR3 DNA reads TGTGCCAGCAGTTCAAGGCAGGGTGTTCGTCAGCCCCAGCATTTT.

To note about this clonotype: A junction end diverges from the germline sequence, so it may reflect a read error. The chain uses TRBV7-9 and TRBJ1-4; 8 positions match TRBD1. The CDR3 covers 16 residues. CDR1 is SEHNR and CDR2 is FQNEAQ in the germline V gene (reference sequence). The CDR3 here is CASSQRTGLDNEKLFF. The CDR3 bases are TGCGCCAGCAGCCAACGGACAGGGTTGGATAATGAAAAACTGTTTTTT. The full variable domain, with the rest looked up from reference TRBV7-9 and TRBJ1-4, is DTGVSQNPRHKITKRGQNVTFRCDPISEHNRLYWYRQTLGQGPEFLTYFQNEAQLEKSRLLSDRFSAERPKGSFSTLEIQRTEQGDSAMYLCASSQRTGLDNEKLFFGSGTQLSVL.

This clonotype was detected a few times. The chain is built from TRBV7-2 and TRBJ2-7; 7 bases match TRBD2. With V trimmed by 3 bases and J by 3 bases, 8 bases remained unmatched. This CDR3 is built from 15 residues. Germline loops: CDR1 SGHTA, CDR2 FQGNSA. The CDR3 here is CASSLGPGGDYEQYF. CDR3 coding DNA: TGTGCCAGCAGCTTGGGGCCGGGGGGAGACTACGAGCAGTACTTC.

In DNA form, the CDR3 reads TGTGCCAGCAGCTTAGGAACCTCGCGGGACACTGAAGCTTTCTTT. This codes for CASSLGTSRDTEAFF. The chain uses TRBV7-9 and TRBJ1-1, with unresolved D. Germline V lookup: CDR1 SEHNR, CDR2 FQNEAQ (reference sequence). V lost 1 base, J lost 3 bases, and 12 bases lay in between. The CDR3 is 15 residues long.

Of note for this clonotype: A much larger clone differs from this one at a single base, so this may be a read error. The chain recombines TRBV24-1 with TRBJ1-5; maybe TRBD1 (5 bases). CDR3 size: 13 residues. CDR1 and CDR2 (germline): KGHDR, SFDVKD. Trimming took off 4 bases at V and 7 bases at J, with 10 bases between the two ends. The DNA for the CDR3 is TGTGCCACCAGTGAAGAAAGGGGCCAGCCCCAGCATTTT. Translated, it gives CATSEERGQPQHF.

This chain uses TRBV25-1 with TRBJ1-6, with 7 positions matching TRBD1. With 10 bases clipped from V and 5 bases from J, the junction kept 11 bases outside the gene matches. This CDR3 comprises 15 residues. CDR1 and CDR2 from the germline V gene are MGHDK and SYGVNS. CDR3 residues: CATSPLDRDNSPLHF. In DNA form, the CDR3 reads TGTGCCACTTCTCCCCTAGACAGGGATAATTCACCCCTCCACTTT.

V gene TRBV7-9 combines with J gene TRBJ2-7; TRBD1 matches at 8 bases. The J call is doubtful: the DNA matches TRBJ1-2 better. Germline V gene sequence: CDR1 SEHNR, CDR2 FQNEAQ (reference sequence). The CDR3 has 14 residues. The CDR3 nucleotides read TGTGCCAGCAGCTCTACCCCGGGACAGGCTGGCTACACCTTC. As protein: CASSSTPGQAGYTF.

The genes are TRBV2 and TRBJ1-1, with unresolved D. V was trimmed by 3 bases and J by 1 base, leaving 9 bases between them. Germline CDR1 reads SNHLY; CDR2 reads FYNNEI. The CDR3 spans 14 residues. The CDR3 protein is CASSDPGQNTEAFF. CDR3 DNA: TGTGCCAGCAGTGACCCGGGCCAGAACACTGAAGCTTTCTTT. The entire variable domain, with the rest obtained from reference TRBV2 and TRBJ1-1, is as follows: EPEVTQTPSHQVTQMGQEVILRCVPISNHLYFYWYRQILGQKVEFLVSFYNNEISEKSEIFDDQFSVERPDGSNFTLKIRSTKLEDSAMYFCASSDPGQNTEAFFGQGTRLTVV.

Turning to this clonotype: One end of the junction fails to match germline, which may point to a read error. This sequence joins TRBV29-1 and TRBJ1-2; no definite D call. This CDR3 spans 12 amino acids. Germline V gives CDR1 SQVTM, CDR2 ANQGSEA. CDR3 residues: CASASIGYGYTF. CDR3 bases: TGTGCCAGCGCCTCCATCGGCTATGGCTACACCTTC.

This clonotype was counted ten times or more. The rearrangement joins TRBV6-5 to TRBJ1-2, with D unclear. The CDR3 loop spans 13 amino acids. The germline V and J ends were trimmed by 0 bases and 0 bases, with 2 bases remaining between them. From germline, CDR1 is MNHEY and CDR2 SVGAGI. The CDR3 loop is CASSYSANYGYTF. Here the CDR3 DNA reads TGTGCCAGCAGTTACTCGGCTAACTATGGCTACACCTTC.

V usage is TRBV12-3 or TRBV12-4 and J usage is TRBJ2-7; D is uncertain. The CDR3 consists of 12 residues. The CDR3 nucleotides read TGTGCTAGTTATCTCCAGGCCCACGAGCAGTACTTC. It encodes CASYLQAHEQYF.

This clonotype was counted many times. V is TRBV19 and J is TRBJ2-6; D call uncertain. CDR3 length equals 15 residues. V was trimmed by 2 bases and J by 0 bases, leaving 5 bases between them. Germline V gene sequence: CDR1 LNHDA, CDR2 SQIVND (reference sequence). In DNA form, the CDR3 reads TGTGCCAGTAGTATAAGAGCCTCTGGGGCCAACGTCCTGACTTTC. Its protein is CASSIRASGANVLTF.

The rearrangement links TRBV15 to TRBJ2-6, with D hard to call. CDR3 size: 14 residues. Germline assignment: CDR1 LNHNV and CDR2 YYDKDF (reference sequence). V gave up 3 bases and J gave up 4 bases, with 7 bases separating them. This CDR3 is CATSRPRGANVLTF. DNA for the CDR3: TGTGCCACCAGCAGGCCCAGGGGGGCCAACGTCCTGACTTTC.

This clonotype has a single count. The V call is TRBV7-9, the J call TRBJ2-7, with D possibly TRBD2 on 5 matching bases. Germline CDR1 SEHNR, CDR2 FQNEAQ (reference sequence). The CDR3 consists of 13 residues. The germline V and J ends were trimmed by 4 bases and 3 bases, with 10 bases remaining between them. In nucleotides, the CDR3 is TGTGCCAGCAGCTCGGGATGGGACTACGAGCAGTACTTC. Translation gives CASSSGWDYEQYF.

This clonotype came up many times. The gene calls are TRBV5-1 and TRBJ1-1; D gene unclear. Germline V gives CDR1 SGHRS, CDR2 YFSETQ. The ends were cut back, 3 bases at V and 3 bases at J, with 9 bases in the middle. The CDR3 runs 13 residues. The DNA for the CDR3 is TGCGCCAGCAGCTCCTGGACGGACACTGAAGCTTTCTTT. Translating it yields CASSSWTDTEAFF.